The T cell receptor beta chain described here comes from a study of T cells after yellow fever vaccination. Whole-study findings and limits: Repertoires sorted by FACS could include abundant clonotypes that are contaminants from the bulk population. Clonotypes found in both CD4 and CD8 compartments made up a small share.

Germline loops: CDR1 LGHDT, CDR2 YNNKEL (reference sequence). Trimming cost V 1 base and J 4 bases, with 7 bases left between them. The CDR3 covers 13 residues. On this clonotype itself: Its target is not known.

Making TCR cDNA involved 5'RACE template switching, which added UMIs and a universal primer site. TCRdb reprocessed the 5' RACE reads via MiXCR and lists one record per CDR3 protein. Of around 120,000 distinct CDR3 sequences listed, 7.2% were seen once; the top ten hold 2.7%. Sequencing was performed on CD4+ T cells sorted from PBMCs, taken around 45 days after the first yellow fever vaccination. This clonotype originated in a man aged 18 to 30 who received the YFV17D yellow fever vaccine. V and J are TRBV3-1 and TRBJ2-5; D is undetermined. CDR3 nucleotides: TGTGCCAGCAGCCAAGTCAAGGGAGAGACCCAGTACTTC. It specifies CASSQVKGETQYF.